This TCR beta chain was recorded in a study of blood T cell repertoires in COVID-19. Study-level information: Whether acute or convalescent, the COVID-19 samples came from the United States, Italy and Spain. Sample material is recorded as cDNA or gDNA derived from T cells, B-cell-depleted T cells, or PBMCs.

The trim removed 5 bases at V and 5 bases at J, leaving 11 bases unmatched. Germline V lookup: CDR1 MNHEY, CDR2 SMNVEV (reference sequence). The CDR3 is made up of 16 amino acids. As processed by the authors: From reference gene primer amplification, estimates of nucleated cell counts were derived. Sequenced by immunoSEQ multiplex PCR; TCRdb stores in-frame clones only, minus some. From that table come the V and J calls and clone size; the DNA was used to work out D and trimming. The sample yields about 120,000 clones, nearly 90% seen once. The TCR comes from a woman aged 65 to 85 who had recovered from COVID-19. Sequenced input: peripheral blood. The chain carries TRBV27 and TRBJ2-1, with 8 bases aligning to TRBD2. CDR3 in DNA: TGTGCCAGCAGTACTATCCGACTAGCGAAACACAATGAGCAGTTCTTC. Its protein is CASSTIRLAKHNEQFF.